This T cell receptor (beta chain) came from a study of T cells after yellow fever vaccination. The J segment lost 6 bases and the V segment lost 5 bases, leaving 11 bases of the junction unmatched. Per the germline V gene, CDR1 is SEHNR and CDR2 is FQNEAQ (reference sequence). CDR3 length: 15 residues. TCRdb re-derived calls from the 5' RACE reads in MiXCR, one entry per CDR3 protein. The sample shows more than 250,000 distinct CDR3 sequences, about 6.6% of them seen only once. This clonotype was counted a few times. The sample consisted of PBMCs, taken approximately 40 days after the first yellow fever vaccination. The TCR was taken from a young man who received the YFV17D yellow fever vaccine. V gene TRBV7-9 combines with J gene TRBJ2-3; TRBD2 aligns across 7 bases. CDR3: CASSRLSGEGDTQYF. The CDR3 region has the DNA TGTGCCAGCAGCCGTCTGAGCGGGGAGGGTGATACGCAGTATTTT.